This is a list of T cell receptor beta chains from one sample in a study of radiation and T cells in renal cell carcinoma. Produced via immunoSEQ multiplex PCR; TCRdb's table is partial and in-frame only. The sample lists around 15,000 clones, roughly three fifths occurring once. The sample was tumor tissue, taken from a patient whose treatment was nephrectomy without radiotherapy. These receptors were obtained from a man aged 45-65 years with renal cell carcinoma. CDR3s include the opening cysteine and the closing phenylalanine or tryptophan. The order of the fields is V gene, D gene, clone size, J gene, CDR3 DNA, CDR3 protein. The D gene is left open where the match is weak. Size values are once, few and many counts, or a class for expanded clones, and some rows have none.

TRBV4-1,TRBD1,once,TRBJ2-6,TGCGCCAGCAGCCAAGGGCTGGACAGGGGTTTCTCTGGGGCCAACGTCCTGACTTTC,CASSQGLDRGFSGANVLTF
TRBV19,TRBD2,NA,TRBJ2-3,TGTGCCAGTAGTGTGAGCGGGGGGTACACAGATACGCAGTATTTT,CASSVSGGYTDTQYF
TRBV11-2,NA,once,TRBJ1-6,TGTGCCAGCAGGCAATTCGGGGGACTTTCACCCCTCCACTTT,CASRQFGGLSPLHF
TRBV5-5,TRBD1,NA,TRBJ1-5,TGTGCCAGCAGCTTGGGGCCTGACCCGGGACAGACTTTTAGCAATCAGCCCCAGCATTTT,CASSLGPDPGQTFSNQPQHF
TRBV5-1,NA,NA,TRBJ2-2,TGCGCCAGCAGCACCGCAGGGTACACCGGGGAGCTGTTTTTT,CASSTAGYTGELFF
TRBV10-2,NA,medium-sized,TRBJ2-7,TGCGCCAGCAGTGTCTCCTACGAGCAGTACTTC,CASSVSYEQYF
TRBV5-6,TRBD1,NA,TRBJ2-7,TGTGCCAGCAGCTCCAGGGACAGAGCCTACGAGCAGTACTTC,CASSSRDRAYEQYF
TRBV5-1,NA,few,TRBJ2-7,TGCGCCAGCAGCCCGAGGGTTGGGGATCGCGAGCAGTACTTC,CASSPRVGDREQYF
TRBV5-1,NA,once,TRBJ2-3,TGCGCCAGCAGCTTGGAGCGGAAGTCCACAGATACGCAGTATTTT,CASSLERKSTDTQYF
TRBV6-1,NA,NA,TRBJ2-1,TGTGCCAGCAGTGAAACGGGGTCGTACGGTGAGCAGTTCTTC,CASSETGSYGEQFF
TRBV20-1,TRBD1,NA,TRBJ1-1,TGCAGTGCTACAGGGGGGACTGGAGCTTTCTTT,CSATGGTGAFF
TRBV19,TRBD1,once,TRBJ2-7,TGTGCCAGTAGTAACCGGGACAGTGTCGCAGGAGAGCAGTACTTC,CASSNRDSVAGEQYF
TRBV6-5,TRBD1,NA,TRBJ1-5,TGTGCCAGCAGTTACTCGGCAGGGGGCGGCAATCAGCCCCAGCATTTT,CASSYSAGGGNQPQHF
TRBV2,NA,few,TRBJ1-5,TGTGCCAGCAGTTGGGACTCCAATGGCAATCAGCCCCAGCATTTT,CASSWDSNGNQPQHF
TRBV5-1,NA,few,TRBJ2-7,TGCGCCAGCAGCCCCCGGACAGAGGACTACGAGCAGTACTTC,CASSPRTEDYEQYF
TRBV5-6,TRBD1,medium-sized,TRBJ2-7,TGTGCCAGCAGTCCCGGACAGGGGGCTGGGTACGAGCAGTACTTC,CASSPGQGAGYEQYF
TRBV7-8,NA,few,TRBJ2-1,TGTGCCAGCAGCTTAGAAGAAGGGAGCTCCTACAATGAGCAGTTCTTC,CASSLEEGSSYNEQFF
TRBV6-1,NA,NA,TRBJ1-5,TGTGCCAGCAGCGTAGACAGGAGCAATCAGCCCCAGCATTTT,CASSVDRSNQPQHF
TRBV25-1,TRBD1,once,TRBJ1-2,TGTGCCAGCAGTAAACTGACAGGGAGCGACCATGGCTACACCTTC,CASSKLTGSDHGYTF
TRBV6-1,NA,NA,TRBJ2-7,TGTGCCAGCCAGGGGGGGACGTCCTACGAGCAGTACTTC,CASQGGTSYEQYF
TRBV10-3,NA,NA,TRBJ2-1,TGTGCCATCAGTGAAGACAGGAGCTCCTACAATGAGCAGTTCTTC,CAISEDRSSYNEQFF
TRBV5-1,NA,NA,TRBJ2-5,TGCGCCAGCAGCCTTAGCGCCGTGGGAGAGACCCAGTACTTC,CASSLSAVGETQYF
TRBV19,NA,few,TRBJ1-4,TGTGCCAGTAGCCCAGGGAATAATGAAAAACTGTTTTTT,CASSPGNNEKLFF
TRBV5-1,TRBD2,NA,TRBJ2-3,TGCGCCAGCAGCCCCTTGACTAGCGGGAGCACAGATACGCAGTATTTT,CASSPLTSGSTDTQYF
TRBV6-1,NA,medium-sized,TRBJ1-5,TGTGCCAGCAGTCCGAACCCGACAAACAAGCATTTT,CASSPNPTNKHF
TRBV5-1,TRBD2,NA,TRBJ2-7,TGCGCCAGCAGCTTTGGTAGCGGGAGCTCCTACGAGCAGTACTTC,CASSFGSGSSYEQYF
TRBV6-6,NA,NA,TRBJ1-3,TGTGCCAGCAGTCTAGGAGGAGGCTCTGGAAACACCATATATTTT,CASSLGGGSGNTIYF
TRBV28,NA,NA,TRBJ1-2,TGTGCCAGCAGTTCCGCCCCCCCCGGACCCCCTTATGGCTACACCTTC,CASSSAPPGPPYGYTF
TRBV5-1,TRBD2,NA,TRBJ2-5,TGCGCCAGCAGCTTGGAGCGGGGGGGCCAAGAGACCCAGTACTTC,CASSLERGGQETQYF
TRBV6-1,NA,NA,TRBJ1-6,TGTGCCAGCATGAGAATGGAAGATTCACCCCTCCACTTT,CASMRMEDSPLHF
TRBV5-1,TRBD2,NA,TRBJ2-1,TGCGCCAGCAGCTTAACTAGCGCCAACAATGAGCAGTTCTTC,CASSLTSANNEQFF
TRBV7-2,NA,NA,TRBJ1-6,TGTGCCAGCAGCTTAGACCCGGTAGCATTGGGCATAAATTCACCCCTCCACTTT,CASSLDPVALGINSPLHF
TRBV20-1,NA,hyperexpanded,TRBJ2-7,TGCAGTGCTAGTAAGGAATACGAGCAGTACTTC,CSASKEYEQYF
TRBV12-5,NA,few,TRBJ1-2,TGTGCTAGTGGTAGCCCAGGGGATGGCTACACCTTC,CASGSPGDGYTF
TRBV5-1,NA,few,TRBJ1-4,TGCGCCAGCAGCTTGACAGGGTTGGGGGAAAAACTGTTTTTT,CASSLTGLGEKLFF
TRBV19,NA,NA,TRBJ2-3,TGTGCCAGTAGTATGGCCGGGAGCACAGATACGCAGTATTTT,CASSMAGSTDTQYF
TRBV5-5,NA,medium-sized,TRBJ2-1,TGTGCCAGCAGCATTGGACAGCACAATGAGCAGTTCTTC,CASSIGQHNEQFF
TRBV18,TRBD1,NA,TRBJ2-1,TGTGCCAGCTCTCAGGGACAGGGAAACTACAATGAGCAGTTCTTC,CASSQGQGNYNEQFF
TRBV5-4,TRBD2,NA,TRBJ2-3,TGTGCCAGCAGCCAGGGACTAGCGGGGGGACCCACAGATACGCAGTATTTT,CASSQGLAGGPTDTQYF
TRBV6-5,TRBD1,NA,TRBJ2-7,TGTGCCAGCAGGGAGGGACAGGGTTTCTTCTACGAGCAGTACTTC,CASREGQGFFYEQYF
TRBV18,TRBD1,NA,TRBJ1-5,TGTGCCAGCTCACCCGACAGGGGAGGTAATCAGCCCCAGCATTTT,CASSPDRGGNQPQHF
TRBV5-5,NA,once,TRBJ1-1,TGTGCCAGCAGCTTGAATCCCAGTTTATCGAACACTGAAGCTTTCTTT,CASSLNPSLSNTEAFF
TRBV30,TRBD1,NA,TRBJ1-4,TGTGCCTGGAGGATCGACAGGGGAGGTGAAAAACTGTTTTTT,CAWRIDRGGEKLFF
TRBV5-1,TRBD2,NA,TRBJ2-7,TGCGCCAGCAGCGGGGGACTAGCGAGTTACTACGAGCAGTACTTC,CASSGGLASYYEQYF
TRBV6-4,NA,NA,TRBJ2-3,TGTGCCAGCAGTGACTCTCTGCGAGTTGACACAGATACGCAGTATTTT,CASSDSLRVDTDTQYF
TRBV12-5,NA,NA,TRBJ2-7,TGTGCTAGTGGTTTGGGGGGACGGAGCGAGCAGTACTTC,CASGLGGRSEQYF
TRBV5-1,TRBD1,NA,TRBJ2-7,TGCGCCAGCAGCTTGGTTCGTTCGGGGACAGGCAATCCCTACGAGCAGTACTTC,CASSLVRSGTGNPYEQYF
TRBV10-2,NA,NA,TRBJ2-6,TGCGCCAGCAGTGAGCAAGTCACCTCTGGGGCCAACGTCCTGACTTTC,CASSEQVTSGANVLTF
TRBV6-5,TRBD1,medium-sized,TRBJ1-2,TGTGCCAGCAGTCTAACCGGGACAGGGAACTATGGCTACACCTTC,CASSLTGTGNYGYTF
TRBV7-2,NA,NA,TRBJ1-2,TGTGCCAGCAGCTTAGTGACATCTAACTATGGCTACACCTTC,CASSLVTSNYGYTF